This paragraph reports one T cell receptor beta chain. Its specific antigen is unknown. There are no base qualities to consult, and no much larger clone falls within one base. Ficoll-Paque density gradient centrifugation was used to isolate PBMCs. This sample is drawn from a study of T-cell memory formation after mild COVID-19 (dated by TCRdb to the early 2020s). Regarding the research as a whole: TCR sequence clusters from the two donors were largely donor specific. Longitudinal TCRalpha and TCRbeta repertoire sequencing tracked T-cell clones expanding and contracting after mild COVID-19 in a couple of donors. The cohort was made up of two young adult volunteers, one female and one male, who were previously healthy.

V is clipped by 7 bases and J by 3 bases, and the sequence between their germline boundaries is 16 bases long. Its CDR3 holds 15 amino acids, cysteine through phenylalanine. The sequence is cut down to CDR3 DNA, 45 bases in frame from base 1. The germline V gene (reference sequence) provides CDR1 MNHNY and CDR2 SVGAGI. The reads were generated on an Illumina NovaSeq 6000. TCRalpha and TCRbeta cDNA libraries were built by 5'RACE with constant-segment primers, adding sample barcodes and unique molecular identifiers. Trizol reagent was used to extract RNA from every sample. The libraries were amplified in two PCR steps, and the second step added a second sample barcode and Illumina TruSeq adapters. Libraries were sequenced on an Illumina NovaSeq with 2 x 150 bp paired-end reads. The authors' analysis ran thus. Demultiplexing of reads and collapsing into UMI-guided consensus sequences were performed with migec v1.2.7. Using mixcr v2.1.11, UMI consensuses were aligned to TRA and TRB V and J templates and then assembled into clonotypes. Clonotypes were classified as expanded or contracted when called significant by both edgeR and NoisET, with noise models trained on biological replicates. For edgeR calls, a false discovery rate-adjusted p below 0.01 and a log2 fold-change threshold of 1 were applied. As an exploratory analysis of dynamics, max-normalized trajectories of the 1000 most abundant clonotypes were examined by PCA with hierarchical clustering. Separately sequenced CD4+ and CD8+ repertoires were used to assign the CD4 or CD8 phenotype of responding clones. TCRdb trimmed the raw reads at Q25, called clones with MiXCR and kept productive beta chains. One record per CDR3 amino acid sequence lists the most common genes and DNA. TCRdb, not the authors, supplied the V and J calls. For this sample there are 540,000 or so distinct CDR3 sequences; about a fifth appear just once. 9.5% to 15% of the sample is taken by the ten largest.

Overall results and qualifications from the work: Balanced CD4/CD8 phenotypes were observed for clones contracting from day 15 to 85, whereas a bias towards CD4+ was observed for a second wave of clones expanding from day 15 to 37. The second-wave clones that peaked on day 37 were not confirmed to be SARS-CoV-2 specific. Contracting CD4+ clones were located mainly in the CM and EM memory subsets, whereas CD8+ clones were found to be enriched in EMRA. The study included only a couple of mild cases, and larger cohorts that include severe cases with pre-infection samples were judged to be necessary. Some responding clones were detected in pre-infection memory, which suggested that pre-existing cross-reactive memory T cells had joined the SARS-CoV-2 response.

The TCR originated in an adult woman who had mild COVID-19 (a few samples of this study predate the infection). The sample titles of this study are shuffled in the database, so cell type and time point are left out; the donor was told from shared clones. The receptor chain draws on TRBV6-6 and TRBJ2-1; the D gene is unclear. The specimen was PBMCs or a T cell subset sorted from them (not recorded which). The CDR3 region has the sequence CASISGTPDYNEQFF. In nucleotide form, the sequence is TGTGCCAGCATTTCGGGTACCCCGGACTACAATGAGCAGTTCTTC.